The source of this T cell receptor beta chain is a study of monozygotic twins with inflammatory bowel disease. General observations from the study: Among patients, repertoires may have gained variability from differing immunosuppressive treatments. There was no way to distinguish the different T cell subtypes.

Comment on this clonotype: What it binds is unknown.

The length of the CDR3 is 15 residues. TCRdb reprocessed the 5' RACE reads and keeps a single row for each CDR3 protein, giving no DNA. This sample's table has some 400,000 distinct CDR3 sequences. The chain recombines TRBV12-3 or TRBV12-4 with TRBJ2-7. The sample was blood. The receptor was isolated from a human donor with ulcerative colitis or Crohn's disease, or a healthy co-twin of an affected twin (not recorded which). CDR3 region: CASSYRLQSSYEQYF.